What follows describes a single T cell receptor (beta chain). Its antigen remains unknown. Produced via immunoSEQ multiplex PCR; TCRdb's table is partial and in-frame only. This sample has around 44,000 clones, with approximately 80% found just once. The data are from a study of OX40 agonist ivuxolimab in advanced cancers. Turning to the study itself: While on treatment, patients had intravenous ivuxolimab at 0.01 to 10 mg/kg every 2 weeks. The mean age was around 56 years, ranging from about 20 to 79, with 65% to 90% of participants male. Findings and limits, study-wide: There was clonal expansion of CD4+ and CD8+ blood T cells by week 6 at 0.1 to 3.0 mg/kg.

This CDR3 is 15 amino acids long. Trimming pared 2 bases from V and 3 bases from J, leaving 15 bases between. The sequence derives from an adult with an advanced solid tumor such as melanoma, head and neck, liver or kidney cancer. The chain uses TRBV5-3 and TRBJ2-7, with D possibly TRBD2 on 6 matching bases. TRBV5-3 is placed among ORFs of uncertain function. This sample comprised CD4+ or CD8+ T cells sorted from blood, obtained in a trial of the OX40 agonist ivuxolimab. CDR3 bases: TGTGCCAGAAGCTTTCATTGGAGGGAGCGCTACGAGCAGTACTTC. Its translation: CARSFHWRERYEQYF.